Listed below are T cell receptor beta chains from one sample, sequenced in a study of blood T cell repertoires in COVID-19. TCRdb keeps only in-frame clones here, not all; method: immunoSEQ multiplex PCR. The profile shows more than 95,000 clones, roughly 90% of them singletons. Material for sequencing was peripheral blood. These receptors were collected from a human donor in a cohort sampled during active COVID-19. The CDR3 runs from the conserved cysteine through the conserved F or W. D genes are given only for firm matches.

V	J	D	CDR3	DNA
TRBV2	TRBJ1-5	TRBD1	CASRDRGNWQPQHF	TGTGCCAGCAGGGACAGGGGGAATTGGCAGCCCCAGCATTTT
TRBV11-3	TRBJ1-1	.	CASSFRQANREAFF	TGTGCCAGCAGCTTTCGGCAGGCGAACCGTGAAGCTTTCTTT
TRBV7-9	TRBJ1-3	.	CASSSWASGNTIYF	TGTGCCAGCAGCTCTTGGGCCTCTGGAAACACCATATATTTT
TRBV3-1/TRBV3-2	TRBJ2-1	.	CASSQDMGHKFF	TGTGCCAGCAGCCAAGATATGGGCCATAAGTTCTTC
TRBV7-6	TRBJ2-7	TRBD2	CASSLGLAGDEQYF	TGTGCCAGCAGCTTAGGGCTAGCGGGAGACGAGCAGTACTTC
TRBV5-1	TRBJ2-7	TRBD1	CASSFHGTGSYEQYF	TGCGCCAGCAGCTTCCACGGGACAGGCAGCTACGAGCAGTACTTC
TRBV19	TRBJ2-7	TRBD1	CASSTGQGWIGEQYF	TGTGCCAGTAGTACGGGACAGGGTTGGATTGGCGAGCAGTACTTC
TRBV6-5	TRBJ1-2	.	CASSPRVRGYTF	TGTGCCAGCAGCCCACGAGTTCGTGGCTACACCTTC
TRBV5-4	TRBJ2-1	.	CASSSGLTNEQFF	TGTGCCAGCAGCTCGGGACTTACCAATGAGCAGTTCTTC
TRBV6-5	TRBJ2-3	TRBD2	CASMGLRLATDTQYF	TGTGCCAGCATGGGACTCCGACTAGCCACAGATACGCAGTATTTT
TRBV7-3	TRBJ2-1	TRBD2	CASSSSPAGGPNEQFF	TGTGCCAGCAGCTCCTCCCCAGCGGGGGGGCCCAATGAGCAGTTCTTC
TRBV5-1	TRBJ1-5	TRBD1	CASSGGTGEGQPQHF	TGCGCCAGCAGCGGGGGGACAGGGGAGGGTCAGCCCCAGCATTTT